This TCR beta chain was found in a study of blood T cells in healthy people across ages. With a J-beta primer mix and a sample-barcoded 5' primer, a second PCR ran about 7 to 11 cycles. TCRdb re-derived calls from the 5' RACE reads in MiXCR, one entry per CDR3 protein. The sample shows roughly 1,800,000 distinct CDR3 sequences, less than 50% of them seen only once. Sequencing was done on a sample of blood. The sequence was collected from a woman in her thirties or forties in good health.

CDR3 DNA sequence: TGTGCCAGCAGCAGACAACAGGCCCACTATGGCTACACCTTC. Translated: CASSRQQAHYGYTF. The gene calls are TRBV11-2 and TRBJ1-2; weak D call: TRBD1 (5 bases). Germline CDR1 is SGHAT and CDR2 is FQNNGV. The CDR3 consists of 14 residues. Trimming took off 5 bases at V and 3 bases at J, with 13 bases between the two ends.